This T cell receptor beta chain was observed in a study of technical replicates of blood from a handful of donors. The CDR3 extends over 16 amino acids. Losses at the gene ends were 6 bases for V and 5 bases for J; bases not matched to a gene: 13. CDR1 MNHNY and CDR2 SVGAGI come from the germline V gene (reference sequence). Assay used: immunoSEQ multiplex PCR; TCRdb lists only in-frame clones, some missing. The table records tens of thousands of clones, around 90% of them present only once. The sequence came from a human donor in good health. Sequenced material: T cells isolated from PBMCs. V usage is TRBV6-6 and J usage is TRBJ2-7; 10 bases match TRBD1. The CDR3 DNA follows: TGTGCCAGCAGCGAACCTCCGGGACAGGGGTACCACGAGCAGTACTTC. It encodes CASSEPPGQGYHEQYF.